The text below deals with one T cell receptor beta chain. Its specificity is unknown. TCRdb recomputed calls from the 5' RACE reads with MiXCR, one row per CDR3 protein. The table has roughly 470,000 distinct CDR3 sequences, 25% to 30% seen once. This sample was taken from a study of CD8 T cells in ankylosing spondylitis. Study-wide findings and caveats: Significantly higher representation of disease-linked clones was reported for matched ankylosing spondylitis synovial fluid. It appeared that ankylosing spondylitis blood was characterized by a TCR beta motif of under ten highly homologous variants.

This sequence originates from a male donor with ankylosing spondylitis. The specimen sequenced was blood, either unsorted or a sorted T cell fraction (not recorded which).

The CDR3 DNA reads as TGTGCCAGCAGACCAGGGAGTCCAGGTACCTACGAGCAGTACGTC. This encodes CASRPGSPGTYEQYV. The gene calls are TRBV6-2 or TRBV6-3 and TRBJ2-7; D might be TRBD1 or TRBD2, each matching 5 bases. V dropped 6 bases and J dropped 2 bases, with 17 bases sitting between them. The CDR3 totals 15 residues. Germline CDR1 MNHEY, CDR2 SVGEGT.